This is a list of T cell receptor beta chains from one sample in a study of persistence of HIV-infected CD4 T cells. This table comes from immunoSEQ multiplex PCR, and its TCRdb copy is limited to in-frame clones, with some not included. This table has about 40,000 clones, approximately 80% appearing once. No antigen is known for these receptors. Sequencing was performed on CD4+ T cells sorted from PBMCs after roughly 18-hour stimulation, taken from a patient who received antiretroviral therapy. The receptors here all came from an adult man with HIV who was CMV-seropositive. CDR3s include the opening cysteine and the closing phenylalanine or tryptophan. Each record gives: J gene, V gene, CDR3 length, clone size, CDR3 protein. Not every row has a clone size; where given, it reads once, few, many or a size class.

TRBJ2-5,TRBV7-6,13,few,CASSLQQRETQYF
TRBJ1-4,TRBV9,19,NA,CASSVGPRDRTFPNEKLFF
TRBJ1-6,TRBV30,19,NA,CAWSPRRSAATPTPSPLHF
TRBJ2-1,TRBV6-1,15,NA,CASSAASRSYNEQFF
TRBJ1-3,TRBV27,18,NA,CASSLHGPAGGSGNTIYF
TRBJ2-4,TRBV4-1,17,NA,CASSQEGQSLAKNIQYF
TRBJ2-5,TRBV10-1,14,NA,CASSESTGQETQYF
TRBJ2-5,TRBV24-1,16,NA,CAATVQVQLLGETQYF
TRBJ2-3,TRBV9,15,NA,CASSEQRFSTDTQYF
TRBJ1-2,TRBV28,18,NA,CASSFFSGTGPSNYGYTF
TRBJ2-5,TRBV11-3,17,medium-sized,CASSFSRGRDTQETQYF
TRBJ2-3,TRBV6-2/TRBV6-3,18,NA,CASSYPGLAGASTDTQYF
TRBJ2-2,TRBV5-1,15,once,CASSVSSGGQRELFF
TRBJ2-6,TRBV4-3,17,NA,CASSQDREAAGANVLTF
TRBJ2-1,TRBV11-3,14,NA,CASSYDGSYNEQFF
TRBJ2-2,TRBV5-5,14,NA,CASSLIPHTGELFF
TRBJ2-3,TRBV19,17,NA,CASSIVARGHGTDTQYF
TRBJ1-2,TRBV5-6,14,NA,CASSSPGSNYGYTF
TRBJ1-1,TRBV2,13,NA,CASSPGTVTEAFF
TRBJ2-3,TRBV3-1/TRBV3-2,17,NA,CASSHPAGTGMTDTQYF
TRBJ1-3,TRBV6-5,14,once,CASTGRSSGNTIYF
TRBJ1-2,TRBV5-8,13,NA,CASSFRFTWDGTF
TRBJ2-1,TRBV19,16,NA,CASSISGGLQNNEQFF
TRBJ2-1,TRBV7-3,19,NA,CASSLTGLAGVGSYNEQFF
TRBJ1-1,TRBV18,13,few,CASVPGQLTEAFF
TRBJ1-5,TRBV6-5,12,NA,CASLNPGGPQHF
TRBJ1-2,TRBV5-1,13,NA,CASSLDGDYGYTF
TRBJ2-2,TRBV11-2,15,once,CASSSRVLNTGELFF